What follows are 2 T cell receptor beta chains derived from one specimen sequenced in a study of T cell clusters in autoimmune cytopenias. Multiplex touch-down PCR amplified TRB using TRB-A and TRB-B pools in one tube. TCRdb re-analyzed the multiplex PCR reads; it lists each CDR3 protein once, without DNA. Reported are 6,000 to 9,000 distinct CDR3 sequences; the ten largest clones contain about 4.4%. TRB amplification used 250 ng of peripheral blood genomic DNA. A further study also used this sample, focusing on T cell repertoires in aging, cancer and after chemotherapy.

Sample: peripheral blood. Receptors originate from a human donor in good health.

This chain's CDR3 is CSAREGFGAYGYTF. The chain employs TRBV20-1 and TRBJ1-2; the D gene TCRdb calls, TRBD1, cannot be checked with no DNA. There are 14 residues in the CDR3. The V gene's germline CDR1 is DFQATT and CDR2 SNEGSKA (reference sequence).

This clonotype is medium-sized by frequency. The chain combines TRBV5-5 with TRBJ2-3; TCRdb gives TRBD1 as the D gene, but with no DNA this cannot be confirmed. The length of the CDR3 is 14 residues. Germline V gives CDR1 SGHKS, CDR2 YYEKEE (reference sequence). CDR3 region: CASSSLLDRVTQYF.